The next 9 T cell receptor beta chains were all read from a single sample in a study of cytomegalovirus exposure and HLA in healthy donors. In the PCR, 60 Vbeta and 13 Jbeta primers were used. Sequenced by immunoSEQ multiplex PCR; TCRdb stores in-frame clones only, minus some. Of about 230,000 clones in the sample, about 80% are singletons; the top ten hold more than 0.5%. The sample comprised PBMCs. The receptors were gathered from a woman aged 40 to 49 in good health and CMV-seronegative.

This clone was seen more than once but under ten times. The chain is built from TRBV4-1 and TRBJ2-7; perhaps TRBD1 as D (6 bases). With 2 bases removed from V and 2 bases from J, the gap between germline ends came to 13 bases. The germline gives CDR1 MGHRA, CDR2 YSYEKL. The CDR3 is 15 residues long. The CDR3 loop reads CASSQREGEAYEQYF. CDR3 in DNA: TGCGCCAGCAGCCAAAGAGAGGGGGAAGCCTACGAGCAGTACTTC.

The chain carries TRBV7-2 and TRBJ1-6; TRBD1 aligns across 10 bases. The V gene end was trimmed by 7 bases and the J gene end by 11 bases; junction bases not matched to a gene: 5. This CDR3 has 13 amino acids. CDR1 and CDR2 (germline): SGHTA, FQGNSA. The CDR3 DNA sequence: TGTGCCAGCAACGACAGGGGGCAGGCACCCCTCCACTTT. Its protein is CASNDRGQAPLHF.

The genes are TRBV6-4 and TRBJ2-2; tentative D call: TRBD2 (5 bases). The V and J ends lost 8 bases and 1 base respectively, with 14 bases between them. Germline-derived CDR1 and CDR2 are MRHNA and SNTAGT. CDR3 size: 15 residues. The CDR3 loop is CASSAGSGNTGELFF. CDR3 DNA: TGTGCCAGCTCTGCGGGTTCGGGGAACACCGGGGAGCTGTTTTTT.

The gene calls are TRBV6-1 and TRBJ1-5; weak D call: TRBD1 (6 bases). The CDR3 extends over 12 amino acids. Germline CDR1 reads MNHNS; CDR2 reads SASEGT. Deletions cut 6 bases from V and 9 bases from J, with 12 bases between. The CDR3 is CASRMQGPPQHF. The CDR3 DNA is TGTGCCAGCAGGATGCAGGGGCCGCCCCAGCATTTT.

The chain uses TRBV5-1 and TRBJ2-5; 9 nucleotides agree with TRBD2. V trimming: 0 bases; J trimming: 5 bases; junction bases outside the gene matches: 11. CDR1 is SGHRS and CDR2 is YFSETQ in the germline V gene. CDR3 length equals 17 residues. In DNA, the CDR3 is TGCGCCAGCAGCTTGGCCGGGCGGGGGGGCCGTTGGGAGACCCAGTACTTC. Translated, it gives CASSLAGRGGRWETQYF. The variable domain in full, completed from reference TRBV5-1 and TRBJ2-5, reads KAGVTQTPRYLIKTRGQQVTLSCSPISGHRSVSWYQQTPGQGLQFLFEYFSETQRNKGNFPGRFSGRQFSNSRSEMNVSTLELGDSALYLCASSLAGRGGRWETQYFGPGTRLLVL.

The chain uses TRBV28 and TRBJ2-7, with D possibly being TRBD2 (6 bases). The germline V gene encodes CDR1 MDHEN and CDR2 SYDVKM. Trimming shortened V by 4 bases and J by 2 bases, and 15 bases separated the two germline ends. The CDR3 extends over 15 amino acids. CDR3 sequence reads: CASSYTDGGTYEQYF. The CDR3 region has the DNA TGTGCCAGCAGTTATACCGACGGGGGAACCTACGAGCAGTACTTC.

The chain has TRBV5-8 and TRBJ2-7; possibly TRBD2 for D (6 bases). The germline V and J ends were trimmed by 0 bases and 9 bases, with 13 bases remaining between them. The CDR3 extends over 13 amino acids. From germline, CDR1 is SGHTS and CDR2 YDEGEE. CDR3 protein: CASSLASASAQYF. DNA of the CDR3: TGTGCCAGCAGCTTGGCTTCGGCTAGCGCGCAGTACTTC.

The table lists this clone with a few counts. The V call is TRBV5-1, the J call TRBJ2-1; 7 positions match TRBD1. After removal of 0 bases from V and 6 bases from J, the junction contained 9 bases not matched to a gene. There are 16 residues in the CDR3. Germline V gives CDR1 SGHRS, CDR2 YFSETQ. For the CDR3, the DNA is TGCGCCAGCAGCTTGGCCGGGACAGCGCTGACCAATGAGCAGTTCTTC. As protein: CASSLAGTALTNEQFF.

This rearrangement joins TRBV18 to TRBJ2-7; TRBD1 matches 9 bases. Per germline, CDR1 KGHSH and CDR2 LQKENI. V shed 4 bases, J shed 2 bases, and the junction held 6 bases outside the gene matches. The CDR3 is made up of 15 amino acids. The CDR3 bases are TGTGCCAGCTCACTGGGACAGGGCGGGCCCTACGAGCAGTACTTC. Protein: CASSLGQGGPYEQYF.